The 5 T cell receptor beta chains below were found in one sample sequenced in a study of control samples from healthy donors and cancer patients. Clones were read by immunoSEQ multiplex PCR, and TCRdb kept only the in-frame ones, dropping some. The sample has 100,000 to 150,000 clones; approximately 90% are singletons. The sample taken for sequencing was blood. The origin of the receptors is a woman in her forties or fifties in good health.

This chain uses TRBV10-3 with TRBJ2-7; D gene uncertain. There are 14 residues in the CDR3. V was trimmed by 6 bases and J by 1 base, leaving 13 bases between them. In germline, CDR1 is ENHRY, CDR2 SYGVKD. The CDR3 sequence: CAIREESRSYEQYF. The CDR3 region has the DNA TGTGCCATCAGAGAAGAATCCCGATCCTACGAGCAGTACTTC.

V is TRBV24-1 and J is TRBJ2-7; 9 nucleotides align to TRBD2. The CDR3 has 17 amino acids. V shed 2 bases and J 7 bases; nucleotides not matched to a gene: 14. Germline V CDR1 and CDR2: KGHDR, SFDVKD. The CDR3 coding sequence is TGTGCCACCAGTGATTCCACGCGGGAGGGCCTGTCGGGAGAGCAGTACTTC. Translation: CATSDSTREGLSGEQYF.

V and J are TRBV4-2 and TRBJ2-2, with a weak D call TRBD2 (6 bases). Germline V gene data show CDR1 as LGHNA and CDR2 as YNFKEQ. The length of the CDR3 is 15 residues. Trimming removed 4 bases at V and 6 bases at J, with 15 bases between. Written as DNA, the CDR3 is TGTGCCAGCAGCCGAGAGCCTAGCGCGGCCGGGGAGCTGTTTTTT. The encoded protein is CASSREPSAAGELFF.

The gene calls are TRBV5-1 and TRBJ2-2, with a weak D call TRBD1 (6 bases). The germline V gene has CDR1 SGHRS and CDR2 YFSETQ. The germline V and J ends were trimmed by 2 bases and 9 bases, with 11 bases remaining between them. The CDR3 has 13 residues. Here the CDR3 reads CASSLVGDRELFF. CDR3 nucleotides: TGCGCCAGCAGCTTAGTAGGGGACAGGGAGCTGTTTTTT. The full variable domain, in which reference TRBV5-1 and TRBJ2-2 provide the parts outside the CDR3, is KAGVTQTPRYLIKTRGQQVTLSCSPISGHRSVSWYQQTPGQGLQFLFEYFSETQRNKGNFPGRFSGRQFSNSRSEMNVSTLELGDSALYLCASSLVGDRELFFGEGSRLTVL.

This clone came up a few times. The rearrangement joins TRBV4-2 to TRBJ2-3; possible D gene TRBD2, 6 bases. The germline gives CDR1 LGHNA, CDR2 YNFKEQ. The CDR3 covers 17 residues. V was cut by 0 bases and J by 2 bases, with 15 bases left in between. The CDR3 bases are TGTGCCAGCAGCCAAGATTCGCGGGATGCCACCACAGATACGCAGTATTTT. Protein product: CASSQDSRDATTDTQYF.